This TCR beta chain was obtained from a study of OX40 agonist ivuxolimab in advanced cancers. The study in broad terms: Ivuxolimab was a fully human IgG2 agonistic monoclonal antibody targeting the costimulatory receptor OX40 (CD134). Intravenous ivuxolimab was administered to patients every 2 weeks at six dose levels: 0.01, 0.1, 0.3, 1.5, 3 and 10 mg/kg. Among the roughly 52 dose-escalation patients, roughly 20 had hepatocellular carcinoma, roughly 15 melanoma, 9 renal cell carcinoma and 9 head and neck cancer. A male proportion of roughly 80% and a mean age of 60 years, ranging from 23 to 79, were recorded for the dose-escalation cohort. Prior anti-PD-1, anti-PD-L1 or anti-CTLA-4 therapy was permitted, and checkpoint inhibitors had been received by under 50% of dose-escalation patients. Three dose-escalation patients achieved partial responses, one with hepatocellular carcinoma and two with cutaneous melanoma. The purpose of peripheral TCRbeta sequencing was to test whether ivuxolimab changed TCR sequence diversity and led to clonal T-cell expansion. The monotherapy dose-escalation portion (N ≈ 52 patients) of the phase I ivuxolimab trial is reported in the paper.

On this clone: Its antigen is still unknown. There are no base qualities to consult, and no much larger clone falls within one base.

Genomic DNA was isolated from the sorted cells so that the TCRbeta CDR3 region could be sequenced. The immunoSEQ Assay was used for sequencing of TCRbeta CDR3 regions. TCRdb stores this immuneACCESS table with in-frame sequences only. Part of the clones is absent; in the studies checked, under half of the shortfall reflects unresolved V genes, and no reason is known for the rest. A total of 73,000 or so clones appear in this sample, around 90% of them only once. 0.44% of the sample rests with the top ten. Patients with autoimmune disease history or receiving systemic immunosuppression were excluded from the trial. Peripheral blood for TCR sequencing was collected from all dose cohorts at baseline, on cycle 4 day 1, and on cycle 7 day 1. Samples were obtained from an open-label, multicenter, first-in-human phase I dose-escalation trial of ivuxolimab. Adults with locally advanced or metastatic head and neck squamous cell, hepatocellular, melanoma or renal cell carcinoma were enrolled in the trial. Before TCR sequencing, CD4+ and CD8+ T cells were separately sorted from peripheral blood.

Overall study outcomes, separate from this receptor: At doses of 0.1 to 3.0 mg/kg, clonal expansion of both CD4+ and CD8+ T cells in blood was seen between baseline and week 6. After ivuxolimab, expanded clones were on average more numerous among CD8+ T cells than among CD4+ T cells. In the 0.1-3.0 mg/kg groups, partial responders were among the patients with the lowest normalized peripheral clonal expansion, particularly in CD8+ T cells. Low levels of normalized T-cell clonal expansion were also seen in some patients who did not respond. The antigen specificity of the clonally expanded peripheral T cells was not determined.

Germline trimming: 3 bases from V, 16 bases from J; junction bases outside gene matches: 11. Per the germline V gene (reference sequence), LNHDA is the CDR1 and SQIVND is the CDR2. Including the terminal cysteine and phenylalanine, the CDR3 comprises 15 residues. Just CDR3 DNA is preserved here, 45 bases in frame from base 1. The sample here was CD4+ or CD8+ T cells sorted from blood, taken in a trial of the OX40 agonist ivuxolimab. The chain is encoded by TRBV19 joined to TRBJ2-1; 14 junctional bases match TRBD2. This receptor was taken from an adult with an advanced solid tumor such as melanoma, head and neck, liver or kidney cancer. This receptor carries the CDR3 CASSISQTSGRAQFF. The DNA sequence is as follows: TGTGCCAGTAGTATTTCTCAGACTAGCGGGAGGGCTCAATTCTTC.